The source of this T cell receptor beta chain is a study of T cells in Graves' hyperthyroidism and ophthalmopathy. The ends lost 3 bases at V and 2 bases at J; junction bases unmatched: 6. Germline lookup yields CDR1 DFQATT and CDR2 SNEGSKA (reference sequence). The CDR3 sequence is 14 residues long. Amplification of TCR beta CDR3 regions was performed using RNA transcripts as template. The HTBI primer set served for first-round RT-PCR of the TCR CDR3. TCRdb re-analysed the multiplex PCR reads in MiXCR, keeping a single row per CDR3 protein. The table has 250,000 or so distinct CDR3 sequences, roughly 14% seen once; the top ten hold 13%.

The TCR originated in a woman aged 40 to 55 with Graves' hyperthyroidism that later progressed to Graves' ophthalmopathy. The gene calls are TRBV20-1 and TRBJ1-2, with 7 bases fitting TRBD1. The sample taken for sequencing was blood. The CDR3 DNA is TGCAGTGCTAGGGCCTCGGACAGGAACTATGGCTACACCTTC. Amino acids: CSARASDRNYGYTF.